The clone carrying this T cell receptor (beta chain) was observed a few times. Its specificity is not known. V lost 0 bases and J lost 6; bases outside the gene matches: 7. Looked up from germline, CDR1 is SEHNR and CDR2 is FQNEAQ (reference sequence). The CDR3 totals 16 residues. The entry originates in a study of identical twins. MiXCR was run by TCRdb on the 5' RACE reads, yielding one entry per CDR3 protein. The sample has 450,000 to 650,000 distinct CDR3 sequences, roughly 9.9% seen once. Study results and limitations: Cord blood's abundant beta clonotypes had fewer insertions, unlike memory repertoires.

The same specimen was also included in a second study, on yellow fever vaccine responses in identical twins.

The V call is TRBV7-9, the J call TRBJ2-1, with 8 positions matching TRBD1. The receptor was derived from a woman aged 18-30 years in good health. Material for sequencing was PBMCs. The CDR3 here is CASSLAPGGAANEQFF. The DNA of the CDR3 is TGTGCCAGCAGCTTAGCCCCAGGGGGCGCTGCCAATGAGCAGTTCTTC.